The clone carrying this TCR beta chain was seen at least ten times. The antigen remains undetermined. The germline V gene encodes CDR1 SGHTA and CDR2 FQGNSA. CDR3 size: 13 residues. Trimming took off 4 bases at V and 6 bases at J, with 13 bases between the two ends. The entry originates in a study of T cells in Graves' hyperthyroidism and ophthalmopathy. Overall study findings and caveats: Blood shared most expanded thyroid clonotypes above 0.001. Before onset, by a median of around 6.1 months, the model predicted ophthalmopathy.

It was RNA transcripts that yielded the amplified TCR beta CDR3 regions. HTBI primers were employed in a first-round RT-PCR of the TCR CDR3. TCRdb redid the calling of the multiplex PCR reads with MiXCR, one entry per CDR3 protein. The sample includes 600,000 to 650,000 distinct CDR3 sequences, less than 25% of them seen just once. This chain connects TRBV7-2 to TRBJ2-7; no clear D. This receptor was taken from a man aged 25-40 years with Graves' ophthalmopathy. Sequenced sample: blood. CDR3 loop: CASSSTDALEQYF. The CDR3 nucleotides are TGTGCCAGCAGCTCGACGGACGCTCTCGAGCAGTACTTC.